The entry below gives a single TCR beta chain sequence along with its context. The antigen is undetermined. Germline lookup yields CDR1 MNHEY and CDR2 SMNVEV (reference sequence). With 5 bases removed from V and 8 bases from J, the gap between germline ends came to 15 bases. The CDR3 extends over 14 amino acids. This sample was included in a study of cytomegalovirus exposure and HLA in healthy donors. Study conclusions and caveats: A few CMV-associated chains were confirmed in vitro to be specific for CMV antigens. Certain sequence variants were highly shared and formed a cluster, and this cluster was likely a sequencing artifact. Cytomegalovirus association was assigned to more than 150 TCR beta chains.

It was with 60 Vbeta and 13 Jbeta primers that the PCR ran. Using immunoSEQ multiplex PCR, the repertoire was profiled, and TCRdb retains in-frame clones only, with some absent. The sample lists 100,000 to 150,000 clones, roughly 82% occurring once. The TCR comes from a woman in her sixties or seventies in good health and CMV-seropositive. The rearrangement joins TRBV27 to TRBJ1-4, with D uncertain. The sequenced material came from PBMCs. CDR3 sequence: CASSPGRFSEKLFF. As DNA, the CDR3 is TGTGCCAGCAGTCCCGGGAGATTCAGCGAAAAACTGTTTTTT.